What follows are 23 T cell receptor beta chains derived from one specimen sequenced in a study of naive CD8 T cells in extremely preterm neonates. Sequenced by immunoSEQ multiplex PCR; TCRdb stores in-frame clones only, minus some. The sample comprises around 23,000 clones, around 89% of which are singletons, and 0.7% to 1% rests with the top ten. Study-level results: Relative to older groups, preterm infants had shorter, less trimmed CDR3s with fewer N additions.

Antigens for these TCRs are unknown. Extremely preterm births at roughly 23-27 weeks of gestation supplied the samples. Material for sequencing was naive CD8+ T cells from cord blood. These receptors were obtained from a boy who was born preterm.

The chain joins TRBV4-1 to TRBJ1-2, with TRBD1 matching 8 bases. This CDR3 has 14 amino acids. Germline V lookup: CDR1 MGHRA, CDR2 YSYEKL. The V segment lost 0 bases and the J segment 3 bases; nucleotides outside the gene matches: 0. The CDR3 loop reads CASSQDRGHYGYTF. The DNA of the CDR3 is TGCGCCAGCAGCCAAGACAGGGGGCACTATGGCTACACCTTC.

V usage is TRBV19 and J usage is TRBJ1-2, with 8 bases aligning to TRBD1. Germline V gene data show CDR1 as LNHDA and CDR2 as SQIVND (reference sequence). CDR3 size: 12 residues. The junction had 0 bases not matched to a gene; V was cut back by 5 bases and J by 4 bases. The CDR3 sequence is CASSDRGYGYTF. DNA for the CDR3: TGTGCCAGTAGTGACAGGGGCTATGGCTACACCTTC.

This chain uses TRBV25-1 with TRBJ2-5; TRBD2 agrees at 8 bases. The germline CDR1 and CDR2 sequences are MGHDK and SYGVNS. Trimming at V came to 6 bases and at J to 3 bases, leaving 9 bases not matched to a gene. This CDR3 comprises 15 residues. The CDR3 DNA reads TGTGCCAGCAGGTCAGGGCTAGCGGGCAAAGAGACCCAGTACTTC. Protein: CASRSGLAGKETQYF.

A few counts support this clone. J is TRBJ1-2 and V is TRBV10-3; TRBD1 might be the D (6 bases). Trimming pared 4 bases from V and 4 bases from J, leaving 7 bases between. Germline V gene sequence: CDR1 ENHRY, CDR2 SYGVKD. The CDR3 length is 12 residues. The CDR3 loop is CAISGGGYGYTF. The CDR3, as DNA: TGTGCCATCAGTGGAGGGGGCTATGGCTACACCTTC.

V is TRBV27 and J is TRBJ2-3; possible D gene TRBD1, 6 bases. The CDR3 loop spans 13 amino acids. Germline loops: CDR1 MNHEY, CDR2 SMNVEV (reference sequence). Trimming took off 4 bases at V and 1 base at J, with 6 bases between the two ends. The CDR3 reads CASSYRGTDTQYF. The CDR3 bases are TGTGCCAGCAGTTACAGGGGCACAGATACGCAGTATTTT.

This clone was observed a single time. The rearrangement links TRBV11-2 to TRBJ2-5, with 11 nucleotides matching TRBD1. Losses at the gene ends were 1 base for V and 5 bases for J; bases not matched to a gene: 0. The germline gives CDR1 SGHAT, CDR2 FQNNGV. This CDR3 region has 14 residues. CDR3 nucleotide sequence: TGTGCCAGCAGCTTAGGGACAGGGGGCGAGACCCAGTACTTC. It yields the protein CASSLGTGGETQYF.

A remark on this clone: Possible read error: a much larger clone is one base away. The chain links TRBV30 to TRBJ1-1; no firm D call. The V gene's germline CDR1 is GTSNPN and CDR2 SVGIG (reference sequence). The CDR3 is 12 amino acids. The V and J ends lost 1 base and 1 base respectively, with 4 bases between them. The CDR3 reads CAWSEGNTEAFF. The CDR3 nucleotides are TGTGCCTGGAGTGAAGGGAACACTGAAGCTTTCTTT. The variable domain in full, completed from reference TRBV30 and TRBJ1-1, reads SQTIHQWPATLVQPVGSPLSLECTVEGTSNPNLYWYRQAAGRGLQLLFYSVGIGQISSEVPQNLSASRPQDRQFILSSKKLLLSDSGFYLCAWSEGNTEAFFGQGTRLTVV.

This clone has just one count. The genes are TRBV7-9 and TRBJ1-5; tentatively, D is TRBD1 (6 bases). V was clipped by 5 bases and J by 4 bases, with 9 bases between them. The CDR3 totals 13 residues. Per the germline V gene, CDR1 is SEHNR and CDR2 is FQNEAQ (reference sequence). The CDR3 here is CASSPGQNQPQHF. The CDR3 DNA follows: TGTGCCAGCAGCCCGGGACAAAATCAGCCCCAGCATTTT.

The rearrangement uses TRBV9 and TRBJ2-7, with 10 positions matching TRBD2. The CDR3 is made up of 15 amino acids. V trimming: 1 base; J trimming: 1 base; junction bases outside the gene matches: 2. Germline V gene sequence: CDR1 SGDLS, CDR2 YYNGEE. The CDR3 loop is CASSVLAGASYEQYF. CDR3 nucleotide sequence: TGTGCCAGCAGCGTACTAGCGGGGGCTTCCTACGAGCAGTACTTC.

The chain is built from TRBV6-6 and TRBJ1-1; no firm D call. V lost 2 bases to trimming and J lost 5 bases, with 0 bases between them. The CDR3 is made up of 10 amino acids. Germline-derived CDR1 and CDR2 are MNHNY and SVGAGI (reference sequence). This chain's CDR3 is CASSYTEAFF. CDR3 in DNA: TGTGCCAGCAGTTACACTGAAGCTTTCTTT.

A note on this clone: A far larger clone differs by one base, so this is likely a read error. The CDR3 spells CASSGTGGYEQYF. The CDR3 DNA reads as TGTGCCAGCAGTGGGACAGGGGGCTACGAGCAGTACTTC. The genes are TRBV2 and TRBJ2-7; 10 positions agree with TRBD1. From germline, CDR1 is SNHLY and CDR2 FYNNEI. CDR3 size: 13 residues. With 4 bases clipped from V and 3 bases from J, the junction kept 0 bases outside the gene matches. Complete variable domain (other parts from reference TRBV2 and TRBJ2-7): EPEVTQTPSHQVTQMGQEVILRCVPISNHLYFYWYRQILGQKVEFLVSFYNNEISEKSEIFDDQFSVERPDGSNFTLKIRSTKLEDSAMYFCASSGTGGYEQYFGPGTRLTVT.

The genes are TRBV10-1 and TRBJ2-2; D ambiguous. Germline CDR1 WNHNN, CDR2 SYGVQD (reference sequence). This CDR3 spans 12 amino acids. Trimming cost V 4 bases and J 4 bases, with 4 bases left between them. For the CDR3, the DNA is TGCGCCAGCAGTGCCCTCACCGGGGAGCTGTTTTTT. Translated: CASSALTGELFF.

V gene TRBV7-3 combines with J gene TRBJ1-2, with 8 positions matching TRBD1. From germline, CDR1 is SGHTA and CDR2 FQGTGA. The CDR3 spans 15 residues. V shed 5 bases and J 3 bases; nucleotides not matched to a gene: 8. The CDR3 sequence: CASSPTPGQDYGYTF. The CDR3 DNA reads as TGTGCCAGCAGCCCCACCCCGGGACAGGACTATGGCTACACCTTC.

V is TRBV27 and J is TRBJ2-7, with 7 bases that match TRBD1. The V gene end was trimmed by 4 bases and the J gene end by 6 bases; junction bases not matched to a gene: 0. The CDR3 consists of 11 residues. Germline loops: CDR1 MNHEY, CDR2 SMNVEV (reference sequence). The CDR3 region is CASSSGGEQYF. The CDR3 bases are TGTGCCAGCAGTTCAGGGGGCGAGCAGTACTTC.

The chain is built from TRBV7-6 and TRBJ2-6; no reliable D call. The CDR3 runs 13 residues. Germline CDR1 reads SGHVS; CDR2 reads FNYEAQ. Trimming pared 6 bases from V and 0 bases from J, leaving 3 bases between. CDR3 sequence: CASSPSGANVLTF. In nucleotides, the CDR3 is TGTGCCAGCAGTCCCTCTGGGGCCAACGTCCTGACTTTC.

The gene calls are TRBV25-1 and TRBJ1-2; tentatively, D is TRBD1 (5 bases). CDR3 length equals 12 residues. Trimming cost V 7 bases and J 1 base, with 7 bases left between them. Germline V lookup: CDR1 MGHDK, CDR2 SYGVNS. Here the CDR3 reads CASKGDNYGYTF. CDR3 coding DNA: TGTGCCAGCAAAGGGGATAACTATGGCTACACCTTC.

The chain is built from TRBV6-6 and TRBJ1-2, with D possibly being TRBD1 (6 bases). CDR1 is MNHNY, CDR2 SVGAGI, per germline (reference sequence). The V end was cut by 2 bases, the J end by 2 bases, with 9 bases between. There are 14 residues in the CDR3. The DNA for the CDR3 is TGTGCCAGCAGTTACCCGGGACAAAACTATGGCTACACCTTC. It is translated as CASSYPGQNYGYTF.

The chain joins TRBV6-5 to TRBJ2-5; D is possibly TRBD1 (6 bases). The length of the CDR3 is 13 residues. The germline V gene has CDR1 MNHEY and CDR2 SVGAGI. The ends were cut back, 6 bases at V and 3 bases at J, with 11 bases in the middle. The CDR3 protein is CASSLTGKETQYF. The CDR3 DNA is TGTGCCAGCAGCCTTACAGGGAAAGAGACCCAGTACTTC.

The chain carries TRBV14 and TRBJ2-7; unclear D gene. V lost 3 bases and J lost 0, with 0 bases in between. The CDR3 is 11 residues long. Germline lookup yields CDR1 SGHDN and CDR2 FVKESK. The CDR3 loop is CASSHSYEQYF. For the CDR3, the DNA is TGTGCCAGCAGCCACTCCTACGAGCAGTACTTC. The full variable domain, in which reference TRBV14 and TRBJ2-7 provide the parts outside the CDR3, is EAGVTQFPSHSVIEKGQTVTLRCDPISGHDNLYWYRRVMGKEIKFLLHFVKESKQDESGMPNNRFLAERTGGTYSTLKVQPAELEDSGVYFCASSHSYEQYFGPGTRLTVT.

The chain couples TRBV30 to TRBJ2-5; TRBD1 might be the D (5 bases). Trimming left V 4 bases short and J 5 bases short, with 5 bases between. The CDR3 sequence is 10 residues long. Germline CDR1 and CDR2: GTSNPN and SVGIG (reference sequence). CDR3 loop: CAWTGETQYF. The CDR3 coding sequence is TGTGCCTGGACAGGGGAGACCCAGTACTTC.

Here the CDR3 reads CASRWVPSYEQYF. The CDR3 bases are TGTGCCAGCAGATGGGTACCGTCCTACGAGCAGTACTTC. The chain is built from TRBV6-1 and TRBJ2-7; D remains unclear. V shed 6 bases and J shed 1 base, with 10 bases lying between them. The CDR3 is 13 amino acids. CDR1 is MNHNS, CDR2 SASEGT, per germline.

This sequence joins TRBV27 and TRBJ2-3; 8 positions match TRBD2. CDR1 and CDR2 (germline): MNHEY, SMNVEV (reference sequence). The CDR3 is 13 residues long. With V trimmed by 6 bases and J by 1 base, 0 bases remained unmatched. The CDR3 spells CASRLAGTDTQYF. In nucleotides, the CDR3 is TGTGCCAGCAGACTAGCGGGCACAGATACGCAGTATTTT.

In its sample, this clone was seen a few times. The V gene is TRBV27, the J gene TRBJ1-2; D remains unclear. CDR3 length equals 13 residues. Trimming shortened V by 2 bases and J by 5 bases, and 9 bases separated the two germline ends. CDR1 and CDR2 (germline): MNHEY, SMNVEV (reference sequence). The CDR3 reads CASSLRPFYGYTF. In nucleotides, the CDR3 is TGTGCCAGCAGTTTAAGACCGTTTTATGGCTACACCTTC.